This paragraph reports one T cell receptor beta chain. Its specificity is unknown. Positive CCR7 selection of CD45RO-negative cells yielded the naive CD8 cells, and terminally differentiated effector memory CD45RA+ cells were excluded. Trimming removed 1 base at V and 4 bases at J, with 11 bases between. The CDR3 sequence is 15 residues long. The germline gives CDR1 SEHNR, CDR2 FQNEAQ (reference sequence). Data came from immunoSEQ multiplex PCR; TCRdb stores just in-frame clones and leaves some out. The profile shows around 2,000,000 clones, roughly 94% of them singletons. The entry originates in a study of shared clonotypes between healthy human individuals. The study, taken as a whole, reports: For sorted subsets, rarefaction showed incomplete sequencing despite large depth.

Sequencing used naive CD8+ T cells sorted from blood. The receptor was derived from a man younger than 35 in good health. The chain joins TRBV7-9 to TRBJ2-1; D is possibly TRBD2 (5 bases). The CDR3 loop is CASSLGMDFYNEQFF. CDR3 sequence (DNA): TGTGCCAGCAGCTTAGGGATGGACTTTTACAATGAGCAGTTCTTC.